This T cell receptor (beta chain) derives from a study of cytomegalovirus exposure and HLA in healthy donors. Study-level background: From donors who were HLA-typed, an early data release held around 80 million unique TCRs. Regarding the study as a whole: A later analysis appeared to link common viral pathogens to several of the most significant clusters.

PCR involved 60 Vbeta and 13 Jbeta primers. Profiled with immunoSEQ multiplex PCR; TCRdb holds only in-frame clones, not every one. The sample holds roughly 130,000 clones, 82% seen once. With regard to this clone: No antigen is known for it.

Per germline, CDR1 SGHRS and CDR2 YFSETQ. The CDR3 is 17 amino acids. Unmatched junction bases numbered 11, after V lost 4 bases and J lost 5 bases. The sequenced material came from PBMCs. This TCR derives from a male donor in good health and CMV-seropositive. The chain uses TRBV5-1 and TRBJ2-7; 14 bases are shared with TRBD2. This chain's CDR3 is CASSPGTSGSSAHEQYF. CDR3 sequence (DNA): TGCGCCAGCAGCCCGGGGACTAGCGGGAGTAGTGCCCACGAGCAGTACTTC.